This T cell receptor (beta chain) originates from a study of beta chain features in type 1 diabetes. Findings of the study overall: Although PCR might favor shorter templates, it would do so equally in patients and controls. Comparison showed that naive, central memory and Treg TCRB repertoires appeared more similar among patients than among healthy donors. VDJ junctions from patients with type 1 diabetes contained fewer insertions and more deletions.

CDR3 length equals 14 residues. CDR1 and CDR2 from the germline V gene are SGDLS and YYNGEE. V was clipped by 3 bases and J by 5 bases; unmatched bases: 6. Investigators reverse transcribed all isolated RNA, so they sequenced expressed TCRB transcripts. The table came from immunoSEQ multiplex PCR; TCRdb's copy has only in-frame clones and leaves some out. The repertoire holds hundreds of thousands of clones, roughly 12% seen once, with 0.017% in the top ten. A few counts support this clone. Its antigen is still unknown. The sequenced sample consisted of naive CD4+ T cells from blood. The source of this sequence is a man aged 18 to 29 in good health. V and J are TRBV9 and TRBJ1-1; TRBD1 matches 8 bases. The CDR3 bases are TGTGCCAGCAGCGCTCGGACAGGGTTTACTGAAGCTTTCTTT. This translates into CASSARTGFTEAFF.